This T cell receptor (beta chain) was profiled in a study of T cell responses to AZD1222 COVID-19 vaccine. The table came from immunoSEQ multiplex PCR; TCRdb's copy has only in-frame clones and leaves some out. Of about 120,000 clones listed, 92% were seen once; the top ten hold around 1.7%. Trimming stripped 3 bases from V and 4 bases from J, with 12 bases between. Germline V gives CDR1 SGHNT, CDR2 YENEEA. The CDR3 spans 14 residues. The chain combines TRBV11-3 with TRBJ1-2; D gene unclear. The specimen was peripheral blood, collected on day 0 of AZD1222 vaccination. The clonotype was recovered from an adult in good health. The CDR3, as DNA: TGTGCCAGCAGCTTCAACGGCCAGAGCTATGGCTACACCTTC. This translates into CASSFNGQSYGYTF. The full variable domain, completed using reference TRBV11-3 and TRBJ1-2, is EAGVVQSPRYKIIEKKQPVAFWCNPISGHNTLYWYLQNLGQGPELLIRYENEEAVDDSQLPKDRFSAERLKGVDSTLKIQPAELGDSAVYLCASSFNGQSYGYTFGSGTRLTVV.